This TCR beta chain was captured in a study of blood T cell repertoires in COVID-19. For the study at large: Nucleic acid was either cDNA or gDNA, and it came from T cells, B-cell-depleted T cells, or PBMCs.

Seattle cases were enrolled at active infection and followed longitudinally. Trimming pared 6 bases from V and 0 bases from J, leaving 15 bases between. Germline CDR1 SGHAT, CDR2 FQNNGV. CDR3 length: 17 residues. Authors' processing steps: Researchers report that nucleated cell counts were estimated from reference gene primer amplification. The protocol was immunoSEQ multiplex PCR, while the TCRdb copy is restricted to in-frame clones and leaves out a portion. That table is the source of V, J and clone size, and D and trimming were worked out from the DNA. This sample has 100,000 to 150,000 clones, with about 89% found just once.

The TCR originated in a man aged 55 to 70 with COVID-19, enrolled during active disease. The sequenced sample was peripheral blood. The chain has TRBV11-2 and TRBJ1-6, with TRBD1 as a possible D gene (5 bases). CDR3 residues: CASSPQVPSSYNSPLHF. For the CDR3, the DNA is TGTGCCAGCAGTCCACAGGTGCCGAGCTCCTATAATTCACCCCTCCACTTT.